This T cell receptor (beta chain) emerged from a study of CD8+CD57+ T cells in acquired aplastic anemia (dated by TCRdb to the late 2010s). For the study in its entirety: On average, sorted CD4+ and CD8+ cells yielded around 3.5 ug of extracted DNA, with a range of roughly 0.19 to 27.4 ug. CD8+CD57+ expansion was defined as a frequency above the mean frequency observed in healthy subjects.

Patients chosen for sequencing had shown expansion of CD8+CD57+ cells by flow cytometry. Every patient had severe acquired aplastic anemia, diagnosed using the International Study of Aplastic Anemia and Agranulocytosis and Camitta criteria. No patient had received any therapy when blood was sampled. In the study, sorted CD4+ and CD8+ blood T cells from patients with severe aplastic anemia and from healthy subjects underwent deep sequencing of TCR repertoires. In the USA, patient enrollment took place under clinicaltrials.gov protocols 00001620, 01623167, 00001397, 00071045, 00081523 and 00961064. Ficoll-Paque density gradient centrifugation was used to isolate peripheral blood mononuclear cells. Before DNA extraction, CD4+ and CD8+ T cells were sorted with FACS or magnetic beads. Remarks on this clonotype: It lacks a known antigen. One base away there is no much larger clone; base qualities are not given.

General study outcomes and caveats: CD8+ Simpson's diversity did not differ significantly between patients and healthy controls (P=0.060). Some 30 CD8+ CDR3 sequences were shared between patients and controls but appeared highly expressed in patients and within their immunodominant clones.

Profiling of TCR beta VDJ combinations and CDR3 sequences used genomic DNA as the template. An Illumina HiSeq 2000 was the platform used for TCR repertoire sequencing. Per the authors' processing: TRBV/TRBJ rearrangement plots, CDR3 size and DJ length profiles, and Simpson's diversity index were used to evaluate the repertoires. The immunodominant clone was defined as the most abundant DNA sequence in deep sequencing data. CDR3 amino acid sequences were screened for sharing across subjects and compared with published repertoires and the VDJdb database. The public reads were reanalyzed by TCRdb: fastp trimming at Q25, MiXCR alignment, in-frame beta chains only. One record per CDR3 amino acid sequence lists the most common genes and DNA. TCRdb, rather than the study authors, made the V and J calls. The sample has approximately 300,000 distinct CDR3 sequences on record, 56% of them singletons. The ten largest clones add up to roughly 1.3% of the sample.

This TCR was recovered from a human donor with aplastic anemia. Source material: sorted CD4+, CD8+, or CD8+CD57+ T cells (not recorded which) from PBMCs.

Here the CDR3 is given as CATHQLGFVDEQYF. The bases are TGTGCCACCCACCAACTAGGCTTCGTCGACGAGCAGTACTTC. In this chain, TRBV7-2 is recombined with TRBJ2-7; the D gene is possibly TRBD2, with 5 bases matching. The trim is 10 bases for V and 5 bases for J, with a gap of 21 bases between the germline ends. The CDR1 and CDR2 encoded by the germline V gene are SGHTA and FQGNSA. Spanning cysteine to phenylalanine, the CDR3 consists of 14 amino acids. Of the read, only the CDR3 DNA is kept; its 42 bases are in frame from base 1.